Sequencing of this T cell receptor beta chain was carried out in a study of vaccination effects on CD4 cells after COVID-19. Study conclusions and caveats: Clones induced by infection and by vaccine showed marked clonal contraction late after vaccination.

A note on this clone: The target antigen is unknown.

Repertoires were generated with immunoSEQ multiplex PCR, while TCRdb's copy carries only in-frame clones and drops some. The sample consists of roughly 24,000 clones, approximately 70% of them appearing once. Trimming took off 2 bases at V and 6 bases at J, with 17 bases between the two ends. This CDR3 region has 15 residues. In germline, CDR1 is LGHDT, CDR2 YNNKEL (reference sequence). Using viral peptide pools, the ViraFEST assay grew out antigen-specific CD4+ T cells prior to sequencing. Scientists isolated CD4+ T cells after an approximately 10-day culture period ended. Either the mRNA-1273 or the BNT162b2 vaccine was given to participants as two doses.

The chain employs TRBV3-1 (or the pseudogene TRBV3-2) and TRBJ2-7, with D unclear. The sequence came from a human donor who received a COVID-19 vaccine. The sequences come from CD4+ T cells from PBMCs cultured with HCoV-NL63 spike peptides, collected after COVID-19 vaccination. The DNA of the CDR3 is TGTGCCAGCAGCCAATTCGGCGGAAAAAGGCGCGAGCAGTACTTC. Translated: CASSQFGGKRREQYF.